The 14 T cell receptor beta chains given below trace back to one sample, sequenced in a study of metastatic and nonmetastatic thyroid tumors. With MiXCR, TCRdb called clones anew from the PCR reads. The repertoire consists of about 69,000 clones, with 14% occurring once and the leading ten covering just over 6.5%. Prior to thyroid surgery, none of the patients had received any treatment. The sequenced sample was blood. These receptors all come from a male donor with papillary thyroid cancer or a benign thyroid nodule (not recorded which). Some clones in this sample may be carry-over from other donors' samples.

This clone was counted a few times. Just one base apart from a much larger clone, this may be a read error. This rearrangement joins TRBV6-4 to TRBJ2-1; D gene ambiguous. The CDR3 loop spans 15 amino acids. CDR1 is MRHNA and CDR2 is SNTAGT in the germline V gene. Trimming stripped 3 bases from V and 4 bases from J, with 13 bases between. DNA for the CDR3: TGTGCCAGCAGTGATCTGGATAGTGGTTACAATGAGCAGTTCTTC. Amino acid sequence: CASSDLDSGYNEQFF.

In its sample, this clone was seen many times. The chain uses TRBV5-1 and TRBJ1-1; 10 bases are a match to TRBD1. V was clipped by 7 bases and J by 6 bases; unmatched bases: 9. Germline values: CDR1 SGHRS, CDR2 YFSETQ. The CDR3 length is 14 residues. This CDR3 reads CASQTGGRRPEAFF. In DNA, the CDR3 is TGCGCCAGCCAGACAGGGGGCAGAAGGCCTGAAGCTTTCTTT.

Worth noting for this clone: A much larger clone differs from this one at a single base, so this may be a read error. The chain employs TRBV19 and TRBJ2-3; 9 positions match TRBD1. Losses at the gene ends were 7 bases for V and 5 bases for J; bases not matched to a gene: 10. The CDR3 covers 15 residues. Germline CDR1 LNHDA, CDR2 SQIVND (reference sequence). The CDR3 coding sequence is TGTGCCAGTATTACACCGGGACAGGGCATAGATACGCAGTATTTT. Protein: CASITPGQGIDTQYF. Full variable domain (rest looked up from reference TRBV19 and TRBJ2-3): DGGITQSPKYLFRKEGQNVTLSCEQNLNHDAMYWYRQDPGQGLRLIYYSQIVNDFQKGDIAEGYSVSREKKESFPLTVTSAQKNPTAFYLCASITPGQGIDTQYFGPGTRLTVL.

This chain links TRBV9 with TRBJ2-7; D tentatively reads TRBD1 or TRBD2 (5 bases each). The CDR3 is 18 amino acids. The germline CDR1 and CDR2 sequences are SGDLS and YYNGEE. Deletions cut 0 bases from V and 6 bases from J, with 25 bases between. The CDR3 DNA follows: TGTGCCAGCAGCGTAGAAATTGGGGGATGGGCCGGTACAGGCGAGCAGTACTTC. The encoded protein is CASSVEIGGWAGTGEQYF.

There are a few counts of this clone. The rearrangement uses TRBV6-1 and TRBJ2-7; no definite D call. The V and J ends lost 6 bases and 4 bases respectively, with 10 bases between them. This CDR3 region has 12 residues. Per the germline V gene, CDR1 is MNHNS and CDR2 is SASEGT. DNA of the CDR3: TGTGCCAGCAGCGTAAGCCGATACGAGCAGTACTTC. This translates into CASSVSRYEQYF.

This clone was seen many times. V gene TRBV5-4 combines with J gene TRBJ2-7, with a weak D call TRBD1 (6 bases). The V gene lost 4 bases and the J gene lost 7 bases, with 18 bases spanning the gap. Germline V CDR1 and CDR2: SGHNT, YYREEE (reference sequence). The CDR3 totals 14 residues. The CDR3 bases are TGTGCCAGCAGCAATCCGGGACAAGGACGGGAGCAGTACTTC. Translation: CASSNPGQGREQYF.

This clone was counted many times. This chain links TRBV13 with TRBJ2-7; D call uncertain. Germline CDR1 is PRHDT and CDR2 is FYEKMQ (reference sequence). The CDR3 spans 12 residues. Trimming took 0 bases from V and 6 from J, leaving 6 bases between them. The CDR3 reads CASSLGRFEQYF. The DNA of the CDR3 is TGTGCCAGCAGCTTAGGAAGATTCGAGCAGTACTTC.

Only a few counts were recorded for this clone. As DNA, the CDR3 is TGCAGTGCCATTAACTCTGGGGCCAACGTCCTGACTTTC. Its protein is CSAINSGANVLTF. This chain joins TRBV20-1 and TRBJ2-6; D remains ambiguous. CDR3 length: 13 residues. V was trimmed by 6 bases and J by 0 bases, leaving 6 bases between them. Germline-derived CDR1 and CDR2 are DFQATT and SNEGSKA (reference sequence).

This clone came up many times. This rearrangement joins TRBV6-1 to TRBJ1-2, with 10 bases that match TRBD1. Germline V CDR1 and CDR2: MNHNS, SASEGT. The CDR3 length is 15 residues. Germline trimming cut 2 bases from V and 4 bases from J; bases unmatched to any gene: 4. CDR3: CASSEPGQGLYGYTF. The CDR3 coding sequence is TGTGCCAGCAGTGAACCGGGACAGGGGCTCTATGGCTACACCTTC.

This clone appeared many times. The chain has TRBV25-1 and TRBJ2-1; 9 nucleotides match TRBD2. The germline V gene encodes CDR1 MGHDK and CDR2 SYGVNS. V was clipped by 9 bases and J by 6 bases; unmatched bases: 9. The CDR3 is 14 residues long. The CDR3 protein is CASSPGLASNEQFF. Written as DNA, the CDR3 is TGTGCCAGTTCCCCCGGACTAGCGTCCAATGAGCAGTTCTTC. Together with reference TRBV25-1 and TRBJ2-1, the CDR3 gives the full variable domain: EADIYQTPRYLVIGTGKKITLECSQTMGHDKMYWYQQDPGMELHLIHYSYGVNSTEKGDLSSESTVSRIRTEHFPLTLESARPSHTSQYLCASSPGLASNEQFFGPGTRLTVL.

This clone was found many times. The genes are TRBV15 and TRBJ2-6; 8 nucleotides agree with TRBD1. With 0 bases clipped from V and 1 base from J, the junction kept 8 bases outside the gene matches. Germline V gene sequence: CDR1 LNHNV, CDR2 YYDKDF (reference sequence). The CDR3 runs 19 residues. This chain's CDR3 is CATSRDTGQEGSGANVLTF. In DNA, the CDR3 is TGTGCCACCAGCAGAGACACGGGACAGGAAGGATCTGGGGCCAACGTCCTGACTTTC.

This clone was found many times. V gene TRBV18 combines with J gene TRBJ1-2; D not certain. V dropped 1 base and J dropped 8 bases, with 14 bases sitting between them. CDR1 is KGHSH and CDR2 is LQKENI in the germline V gene. The CDR3 is 14 residues long. The CDR3 here is CASSPQIARLGYTF. For the CDR3, the DNA is TGTGCCAGCTCACCACAAATTGCGAGATTAGGCTACACCTTC.

As concerns this clone: Being one base from a much bigger clone, this may be a read error. The V call is TRBV2, the J call TRBJ2-5, with 9 bases fitting TRBD2. The germline CDR1 and CDR2 sequences are SNHLY and FYNNEI. Trimming at V came to 5 bases and at J to 0 bases, leaving 4 bases not matched to a gene. This CDR3 region has 15 residues. The CDR3 DNA reads as TGTGCCAGCAGTCGGCTAGCGGGATACCAAGAGACCCAGTACTTC. This codes for CASSRLAGYQETQYF. Combining the CDR3 with reference TRBV2 and TRBJ2-5 gives the whole variable domain EPEVTQTPSHQVTQMGQEVILRCVPISNHLYFYWYRQILGQKVEFLVSFYNNEISEKSEIFDDQFSVERPDGSNFTLKIRSTKLEDSAMYFCASSRLAGYQETQYFGPGTRLLVL.

Remarks on this clone: One junction end does not reproduce the germline sequence, and a read error may be involved. The chain recombines TRBV7-3 with TRBJ2-3, with D perhaps TRBD2 (5 bases). The CDR3 consists of 15 residues. The germline gives CDR1 SGHTA, CDR2 FQGTGA. CDR3 nucleotides: TGTGCCAGCAGATTAACGGGCTCGGGAACAGATACGCAGTATTTT. Its translation: CASRLTGSGTDTQYF.